This T cell receptor beta chain appears in the sequencing data of a study of blood T cell repertoires in COVID-19. The overall study: Samples taken during acute and convalescent COVID-19 were collected in the United States, Italy and Spain. The analysed material was cDNA or gDNA that came from T cells, B-cell-depleted T cells, or PBMCs.

Original data processing: Amplification from reference gene primers served as the basis for estimated nucleated cell counts. The method was immunoSEQ multiplex PCR; TCRdb's version includes in-frame clones alone and lacks a portion of them. Clonal size and the V and J genes are those of that table, whereas D and trimming came from the DNA. The sample yields 200,000 to 250,000 clones, approximately 77% seen once. Germline-derived CDR1 and CDR2 are SGDLS and YYNGEE. Trimming cost V 3 bases and J 5 bases; bases outside gene matches: 10. The CDR3 is 16 residues long. The specimen sequenced was peripheral blood. This sequence originates from a woman older than 75 with acute or convalescent COVID-19. This chain uses TRBV9 with TRBJ1-5, with TRBD1 matching over 8 bases. The CDR3 loop is CASSAHQGAVDQPQHF. Here the CDR3 DNA reads TGTGCCAGCAGCGCTCATCAGGGGGCCGTCGATCAGCCCCAGCATTTT.